This TCR beta chain stems from a study of T cell changes during pregnancy in multiple sclerosis. There are 18 residues in the CDR3. CDR1 SGHTA and CDR2 FQGTGA come from the germline V gene. Trimming cost V 0 bases and J 1 base; bases outside gene matches: 9. The assay was immunoSEQ multiplex PCR, and TCRdb's table has in-frame clones only and misses some. The repertoire holds 40,000 to 50,000 clones, 85% to 95% seen once, with roughly 3.9% in the top ten. This TCR was recovered from a female donor with multiple sclerosis, enrolled in a pregnancy study. Sequenced material: CD8+ T cells from peripheral blood mononuclear cells, taken after pregnancy. The V call is TRBV7-3, the J call TRBJ2-1; TRBD2 matches at 7 bases. CDR3 nucleotides: TGTGCCAGCAGCTTAACTCCAAGCGGGCGGGGGTCCTACAATGAGCAGTTCTTC. Protein sequence: CASSLTPSGRGSYNEQFF.